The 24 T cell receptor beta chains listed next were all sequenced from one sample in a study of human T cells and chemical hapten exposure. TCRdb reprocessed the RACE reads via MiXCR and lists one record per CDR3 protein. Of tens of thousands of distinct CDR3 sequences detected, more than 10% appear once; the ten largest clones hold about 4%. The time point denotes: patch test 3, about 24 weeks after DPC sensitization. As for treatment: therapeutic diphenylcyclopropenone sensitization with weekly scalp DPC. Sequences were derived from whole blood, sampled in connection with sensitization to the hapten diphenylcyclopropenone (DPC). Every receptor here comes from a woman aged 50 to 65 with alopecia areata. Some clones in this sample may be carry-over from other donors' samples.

This CDR3 is CSVGSGSSEQYF. CDR3 DNA: TGCAGCGTTGGTAGCGGGAGCTCCGAGCAGTACTTC. The chain has TRBV29-1 and TRBJ2-7; 9 bases line up with TRBD2. Trimming cost V 4 bases and J 6 bases; bases outside gene matches: 4. CDR1 SQVTM and CDR2 ANQGSEA come from the germline V gene. The CDR3 loop spans 12 amino acids.

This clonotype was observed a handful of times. CDR3 bases: TGTGCCAGCAGCTTTGAGGCATCCTATAATTCACCCCTCCACTTT. Residues: CASSFEASYNSPLHF. V usage is TRBV5-4 and J usage is TRBJ1-6, with D unclear. Germline V gene data show CDR1 as SGHNT and CDR2 as YYREEE (reference sequence). V was trimmed by 2 bases and J by 1 base, leaving 7 bases between them. The CDR3 length is 15 residues.

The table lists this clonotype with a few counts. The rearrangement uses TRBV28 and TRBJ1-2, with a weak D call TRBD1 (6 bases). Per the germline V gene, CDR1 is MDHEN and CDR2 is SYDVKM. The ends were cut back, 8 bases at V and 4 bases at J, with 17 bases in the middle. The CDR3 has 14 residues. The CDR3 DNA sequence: TGTGCCAGCGTTATAGGGGGGTCGATCTATGGCTACACCTTC. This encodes CASVIGGSIYGYTF.

The chain's CDR3 is CASSLESASGRATQYF. DNA for the CDR3: TGCGCCAGCAGCTTGGAATCTGCTAGCGGGAGGGCCACCCAGTACTTC. The rearrangement links TRBV5-1 to TRBJ2-5; 12 bases map to TRBD2. V was pared by 0 bases and J by 8 bases, with 8 bases of the junction left unmatched. The CDR3 totals 16 residues. Germline CDR1 and CDR2: SGHRS and YFSETQ.

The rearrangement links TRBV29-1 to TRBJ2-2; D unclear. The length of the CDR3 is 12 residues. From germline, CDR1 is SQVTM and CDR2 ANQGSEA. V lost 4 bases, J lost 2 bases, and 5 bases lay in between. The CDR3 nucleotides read TGCAGCGTTGGACACAACACCGGGGAGCTGTTTTTT. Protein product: CSVGHNTGELFF.

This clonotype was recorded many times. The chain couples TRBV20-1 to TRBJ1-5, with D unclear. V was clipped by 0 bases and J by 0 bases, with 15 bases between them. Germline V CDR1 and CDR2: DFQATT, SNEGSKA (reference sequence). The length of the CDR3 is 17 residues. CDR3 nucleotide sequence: TGCAGTGCTAGAGATCCCCACGGCAGCTATAGCAATCAGCCCCAGCATTTT. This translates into CSARDPHGSYSNQPQHF.

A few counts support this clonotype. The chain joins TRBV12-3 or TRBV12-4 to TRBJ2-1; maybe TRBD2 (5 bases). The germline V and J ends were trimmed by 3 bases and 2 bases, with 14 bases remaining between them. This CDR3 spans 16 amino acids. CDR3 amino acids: CASSFRTPRTYNEQFF. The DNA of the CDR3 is TGTGCCAGCAGTTTTCGGACTCCACGGACCTACAATGAGCAGTTCTTC.

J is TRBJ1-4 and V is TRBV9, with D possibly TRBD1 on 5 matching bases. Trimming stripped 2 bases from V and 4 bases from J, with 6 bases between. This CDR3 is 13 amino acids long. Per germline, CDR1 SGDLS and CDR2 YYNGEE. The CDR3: CASSVGLNEKLFF. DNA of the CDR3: TGTGCCAGCAGCGTGGGGCTTAATGAAAAACTGTTTTTT.

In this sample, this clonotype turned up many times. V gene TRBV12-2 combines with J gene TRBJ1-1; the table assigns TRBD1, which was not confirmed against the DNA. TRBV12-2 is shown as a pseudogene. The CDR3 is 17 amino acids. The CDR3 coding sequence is TGTGCAAGTCGCTTACTAATACAGGGTAACATGAACACTGAAGCTTTCTTT. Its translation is CASRLLIQGNMNTEAFF.

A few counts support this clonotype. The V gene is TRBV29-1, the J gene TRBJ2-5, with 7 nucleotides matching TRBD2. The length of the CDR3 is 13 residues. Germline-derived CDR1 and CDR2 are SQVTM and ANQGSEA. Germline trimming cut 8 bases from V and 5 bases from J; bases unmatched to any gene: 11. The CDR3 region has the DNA TGCAGCTCCTCTGCGGGAGTTGGGGAGACCCAGTACTTC. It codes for CSSSAGVGETQYF. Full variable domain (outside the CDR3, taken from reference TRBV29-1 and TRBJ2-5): SAVISQKPSRDICQRGTSLTIQCQVDSQVTMMFWYRQQPGQSLTLIATANQGSEATYESGFVIDKFPISRPNLTFSTLTVSNMSPEDSSIYLCSSSAGVGETQYFGPGTRLLVL.

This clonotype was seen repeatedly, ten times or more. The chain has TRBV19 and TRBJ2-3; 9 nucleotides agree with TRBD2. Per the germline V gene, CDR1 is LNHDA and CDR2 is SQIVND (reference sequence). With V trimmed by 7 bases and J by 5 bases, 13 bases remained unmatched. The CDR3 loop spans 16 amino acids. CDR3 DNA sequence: TGTGCCAGTATTGGGTTTGGCGGGAGGGCGGAAGATACGCAGTATTTT. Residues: CASIGFGGRAEDTQYF.

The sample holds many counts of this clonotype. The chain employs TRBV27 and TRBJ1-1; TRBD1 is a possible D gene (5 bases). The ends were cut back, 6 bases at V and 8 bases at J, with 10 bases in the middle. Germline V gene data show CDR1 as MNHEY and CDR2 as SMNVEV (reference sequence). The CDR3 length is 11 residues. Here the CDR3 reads CASRSRQEAFF. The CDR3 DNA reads TGTGCCAGCAGAAGTCGACAGGAAGCTTTCTTT.

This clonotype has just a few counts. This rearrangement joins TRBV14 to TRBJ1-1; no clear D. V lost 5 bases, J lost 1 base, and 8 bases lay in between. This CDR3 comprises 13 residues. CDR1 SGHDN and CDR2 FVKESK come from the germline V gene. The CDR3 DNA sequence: TGTGCCAGCAGCATATCAAAGAACACTGAAGCTTTCTTT. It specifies CASSISKNTEAFF.

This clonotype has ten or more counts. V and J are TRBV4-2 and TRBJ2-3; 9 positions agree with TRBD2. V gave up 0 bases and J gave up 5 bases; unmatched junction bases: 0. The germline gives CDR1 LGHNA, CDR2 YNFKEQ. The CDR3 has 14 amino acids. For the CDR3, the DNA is TGTGCCAGCAGCCAAGAACTAGCGGGAGATACGCAGTATTTT. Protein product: CASSQELAGDTQYF.

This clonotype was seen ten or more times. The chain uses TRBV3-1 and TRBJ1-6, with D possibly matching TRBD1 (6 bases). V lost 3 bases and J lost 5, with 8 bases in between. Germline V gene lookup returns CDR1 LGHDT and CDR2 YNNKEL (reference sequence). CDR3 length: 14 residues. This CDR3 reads CASSHRTDNSPLHF. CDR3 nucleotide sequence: TGTGCCAGCAGCCACCGGACAGATAATTCACCCCTCCACTTT.

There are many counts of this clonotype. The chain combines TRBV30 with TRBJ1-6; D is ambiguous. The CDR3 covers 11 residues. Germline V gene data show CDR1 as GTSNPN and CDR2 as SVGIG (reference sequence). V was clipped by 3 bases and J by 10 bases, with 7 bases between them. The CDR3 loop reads CAWRGRSPLHF. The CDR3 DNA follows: TGTGCCTGGAGAGGGCGCTCACCCCTCCACTTT.

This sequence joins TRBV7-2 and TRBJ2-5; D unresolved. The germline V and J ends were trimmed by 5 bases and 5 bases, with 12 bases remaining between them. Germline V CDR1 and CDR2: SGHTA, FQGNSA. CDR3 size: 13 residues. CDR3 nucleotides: TGTGCCAGCAGCCTAATCGTCCAGGAGACCCAGTACTTC. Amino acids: CASSLIVQETQYF.

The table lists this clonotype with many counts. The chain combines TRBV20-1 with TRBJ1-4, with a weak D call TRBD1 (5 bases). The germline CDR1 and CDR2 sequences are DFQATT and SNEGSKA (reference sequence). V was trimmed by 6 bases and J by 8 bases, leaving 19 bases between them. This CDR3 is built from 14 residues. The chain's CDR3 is CSALRGGSYEKLFF. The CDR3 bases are TGCAGTGCGCTGAGGGGTGGGTCCTACGAAAAACTGTTTTTT.

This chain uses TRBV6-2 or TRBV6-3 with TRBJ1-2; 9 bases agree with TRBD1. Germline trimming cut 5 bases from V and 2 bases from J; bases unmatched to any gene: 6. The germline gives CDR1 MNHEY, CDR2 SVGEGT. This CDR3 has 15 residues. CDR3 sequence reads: CASSLQGAANYGYTF. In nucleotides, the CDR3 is TGTGCCAGCAGTCTACAGGGGGCCGCCAACTATGGCTACACCTTC.

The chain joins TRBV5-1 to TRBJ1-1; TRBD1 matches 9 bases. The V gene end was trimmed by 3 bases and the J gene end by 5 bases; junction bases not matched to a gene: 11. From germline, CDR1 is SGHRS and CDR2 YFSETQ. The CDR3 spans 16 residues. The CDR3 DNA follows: TGCGCCAGCAGCTCTGCGGTACAGGGGGCGCGAACTGAAGCTTTCTTT. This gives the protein CASSSAVQGARTEAFF.

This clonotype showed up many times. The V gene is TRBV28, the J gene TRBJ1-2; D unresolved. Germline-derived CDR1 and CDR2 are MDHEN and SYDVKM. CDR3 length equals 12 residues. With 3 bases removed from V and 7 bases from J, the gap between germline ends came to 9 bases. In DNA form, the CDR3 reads TGTGCCAGCAGTTTCGTTTTGGGTGGCTACACCTTC. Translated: CASSFVLGGYTF.

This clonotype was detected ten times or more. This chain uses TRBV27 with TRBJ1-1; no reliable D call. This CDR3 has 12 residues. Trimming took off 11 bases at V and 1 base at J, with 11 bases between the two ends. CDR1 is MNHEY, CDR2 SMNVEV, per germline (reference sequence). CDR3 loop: CAPLDWNTEAFF. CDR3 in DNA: TGTGCCCCCCTGGATTGGAACACTGAAGCTTTCTTT.

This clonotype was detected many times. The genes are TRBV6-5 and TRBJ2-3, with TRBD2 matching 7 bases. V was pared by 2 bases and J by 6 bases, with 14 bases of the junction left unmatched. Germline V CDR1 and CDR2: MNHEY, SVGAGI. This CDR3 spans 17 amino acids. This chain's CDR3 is CASSYTPSGVPPDTQYF. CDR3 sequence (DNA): TGTGCCAGCAGTTACACCCCTAGCGGAGTCCCGCCGGATACGCAGTATTTT.

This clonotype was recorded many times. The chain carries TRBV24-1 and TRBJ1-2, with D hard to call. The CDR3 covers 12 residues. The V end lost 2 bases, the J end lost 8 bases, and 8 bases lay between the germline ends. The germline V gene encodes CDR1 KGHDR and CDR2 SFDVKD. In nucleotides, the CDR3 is TGTGCCACCAGTGATTCACCCGGAGGCTACACCTTC. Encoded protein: CATSDSPGGYTF.